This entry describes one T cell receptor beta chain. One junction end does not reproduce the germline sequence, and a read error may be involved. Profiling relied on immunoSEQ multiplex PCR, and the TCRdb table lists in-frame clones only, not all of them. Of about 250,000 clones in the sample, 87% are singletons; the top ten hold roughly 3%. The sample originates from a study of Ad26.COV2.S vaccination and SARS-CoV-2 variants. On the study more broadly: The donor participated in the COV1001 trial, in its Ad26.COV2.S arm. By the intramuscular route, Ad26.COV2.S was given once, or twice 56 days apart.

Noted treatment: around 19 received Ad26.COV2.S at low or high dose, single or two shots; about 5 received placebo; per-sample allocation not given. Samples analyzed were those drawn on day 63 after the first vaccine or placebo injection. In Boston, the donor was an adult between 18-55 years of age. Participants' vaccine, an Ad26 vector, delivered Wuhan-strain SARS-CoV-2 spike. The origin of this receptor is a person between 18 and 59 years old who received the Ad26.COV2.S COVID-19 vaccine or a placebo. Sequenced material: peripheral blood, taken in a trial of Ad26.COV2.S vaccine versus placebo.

This CDR3 is CASGMRQASSSPLHF. In DNA form, the CDR3 reads TGTGCCAGTGGTATGCGGCAGGCTTCAAGTTCACCCCTCCACTTT. J is TRBJ1-6 and V is TRBV19; D unclear. CDR1 is LNHDA and CDR2 is SQIVND in the germline V gene (reference sequence). The CDR3 runs to 15 residues.